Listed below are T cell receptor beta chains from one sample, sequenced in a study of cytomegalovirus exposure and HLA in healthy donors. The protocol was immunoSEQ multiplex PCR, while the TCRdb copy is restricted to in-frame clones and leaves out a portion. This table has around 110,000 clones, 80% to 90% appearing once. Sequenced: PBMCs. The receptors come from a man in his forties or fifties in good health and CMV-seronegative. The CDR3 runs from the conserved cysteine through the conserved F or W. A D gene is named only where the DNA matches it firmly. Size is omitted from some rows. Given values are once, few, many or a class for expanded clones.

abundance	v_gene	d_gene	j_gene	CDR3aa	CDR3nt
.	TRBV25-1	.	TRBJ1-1	CASSEYRQRRTEAFF	TGTGCCAGCAGTGAATACAGACAGAGGAGAACTGAAGCTTTCTTT
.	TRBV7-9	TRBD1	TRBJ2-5	CASSSDRVGETQYF	TGTGCCAGCAGCTCAGACAGGGTCGGAGAGACCCAGTACTTC
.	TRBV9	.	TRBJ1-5	CASSPGVGASNQPQHF	TGTGCCAGCAGCCCCGGCGTGGGGGCTAGCAATCAGCCCCAGCATTTT
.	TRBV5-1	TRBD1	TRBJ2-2	CASRQGVNGELFF	TGCGCCAGCAGACAGGGGGTTAACGGGGAGCTGTTTTTT
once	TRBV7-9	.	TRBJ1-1	CASSFQGSVAFF	TGTGCCAGCAGCTTTCAGGGTTCAGTGGCTTTCTTT
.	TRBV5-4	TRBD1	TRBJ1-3	CASSLRGGFSGNTIYF	TGTGCCAGCAGCTTAAGAGGGGGCTTCTCCGGAAACACCATATATTTT
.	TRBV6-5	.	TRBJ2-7	CASTPGGGRNEQYF	TGTGCCAGCACCCCAGGCGGGGGCCGGAACGAGCAGTACTTC
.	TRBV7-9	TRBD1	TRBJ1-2	CASSLGQAHNYGYTF	TGTGCCAGCAGTTTGGGACAGGCTCATAACTATGGCTACACCTTC
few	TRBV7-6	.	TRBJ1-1	CASSPRQAMNTEAFF	TGTGCCAGCAGCCCCAGACAGGCAATGAACACTGAAGCTTTCTTT
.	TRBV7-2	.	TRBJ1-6	CASSLDLAGAGSPLHF	TGTGCCAGCAGCTTAGATTTGGCAGGGGCCGGTTCACCCCTCCACTTT
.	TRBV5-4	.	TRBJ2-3	CAIPGERSTDTQYF	TGTGCCATCCCCGGGGAAAGGAGCACAGATACGCAGTATTTT
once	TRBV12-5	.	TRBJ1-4	CASGKQGSANEKLFF	TGTGCTAGTGGTAAACAGGGTTCGGCGAACGAAAAACTGTTTTTT
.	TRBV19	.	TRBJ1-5	CASSIEWGGEPQHF	TGTGCCAGTAGTATAGAGTGGGGGGGTGAGCCCCAGCATTTT
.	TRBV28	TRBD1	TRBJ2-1	CASSSGQEFF	TGTGCCAGCAGTTCGGGACAGGAGTTCTTC
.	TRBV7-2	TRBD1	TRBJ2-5	CASSLGGQGGETQYF	TGTGCCAGCAGCCTCGGAGGACAGGGTGGAGAGACCCAGTACTTC
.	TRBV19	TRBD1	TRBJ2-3	CASSGAGGLNTQYF	TGTGCCAGTAGTGGCGCAGGGGGCTTGAATACGCAGTATTTT
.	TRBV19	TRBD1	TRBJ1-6	CASSPMDRRSPLHF	TGTGCCAGTAGTCCGATGGACAGGCGATCACCCCTCCACTTT
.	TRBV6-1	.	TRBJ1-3	CASSLQGVGNTIYF	TGTGCCAGCAGTCTACAGGGAGTTGGAAACACCATATATTTT
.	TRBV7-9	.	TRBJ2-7	CSSSSQGPHEQYF	TGTTCCAGCAGCTCTCAGGGTCCCCACGAGCAGTACTTC
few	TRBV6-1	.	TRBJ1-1	CASSEEEAFF	TGTGCCAGCAGTGAGGAGGAAGCTTTCTTT
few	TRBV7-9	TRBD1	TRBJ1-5	CASSLTGGNQPQHF	TGTGCCAGCAGCTTAACAGGGGGAAATCAGCCCCAGCATTTT
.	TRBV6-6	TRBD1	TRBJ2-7	CASSPGHSGQLYEQYF	TGTGCCAGCAGTCCTGGACACTCGGGACAGCTCTACGAGCAGTACTTC
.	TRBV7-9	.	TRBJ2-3	CASSPADTQYF	TGTGCCAGCAGCCCTGCGGATACGCAGTATTTT
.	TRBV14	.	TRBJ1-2	CASSQNFYGYTF	TGTGCCAGCAGCCAGAACTTCTATGGCTACACCTTC
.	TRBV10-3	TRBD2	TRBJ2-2	CAISDPSGGVDTGELFF	TGTGCCATCAGTGACCCCAGCGGGGGGGTAGACACCGGGGAGCTGTTTTTT
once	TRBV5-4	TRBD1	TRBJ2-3	CASRSGPGTEDTQYF	TGTGCCAGCAGGTCGGGTCCCGGGACAGAAGATACGCAGTATTTT
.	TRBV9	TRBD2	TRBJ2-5	CASSVVPSGGALGETQYF	TGTGCCAGCAGCGTTGTACCTAGCGGGGGGGCCTTGGGAGAGACCCAGTACTTC